This T cell receptor beta chain stems from a study of T cells after yellow fever vaccination. Trimming took 4 bases from V and 2 from J, leaving 6 bases between them. There are 11 residues in the CDR3. CDR1 is SQVTM, CDR2 ANQGSEA, per germline. This clonotype was detected many times. MiXCR, applied by TCRdb to the 5' RACE reads, yields one record per CDR3 protein. The sample has under 150,000 distinct CDR3 sequences, less than 9.5% seen once; the top ten hold about 0.73%. Sequenced here: CD4+ T cells sorted from PBMCs, sampled 5 days after the yellow fever booster vaccination. The genes are TRBV29-1 and TRBJ2-7; no clear D. The TCR was taken from a young man who received the YFV17D yellow fever vaccine. The CDR3 protein is CSVGITYEQYF. CDR3 bases: TGCAGCGTTGGAATTACCTACGAGCAGTACTTC.